This is a list of T cell receptor beta chains from one sample in a study of breast tumors, draining lymph nodes, adjacent tissues. TCRdb re-called the multiplex PCR reads through MiXCR, storing one row per CDR3 protein. The data contain tens of thousands of distinct CDR3 sequences, over 25% of them singletons. Sequencing used axillary lymph node tissue. All receptors come from a female donor with breast cancer. Some clones in this sample may be carry-over from other donors' samples. The CDR3 runs from the conserved cysteine through the conserved F or W. A D gene is named only where the DNA matches it firmly. Some rows have no size entry. The others give once, few or many, or a class for an expanded clone.

V,D,J,size,DNA,CDR3
TRBV9,TRBD2,TRBJ2-1,many,TGTGCCAGCAGCCGTAACGGCGGACTAGCCTATGGGCGCTCCTACAATGAGCAGTTCTTC,CASSRNGGLAYGRSYNEQFF
TRBV18,-,TRBJ2-1,many,TGTGCCAGCTCACCAGACAGGGGCGGGAGCTACAATGAGCAGTTCTTC,CASSPDRGGSYNEQFF
TRBV29-1,-,TRBJ1-2,many,TGCAGCGTTGAAGATTCCAGGGCCTATGGCTACACCTTC,CSVEDSRAYGYTF
TRBV14,-,TRBJ1-2,many,TGTGCCAGCAGCCGACAGAACTATGGCTACACCTTC,CASSRQNYGYTF
TRBV6-5,TRBD1,TRBJ1-2,many,TGTGCCAGCAGTCCGACAGGGCCCGGCTATGGCTACACCTTC,CASSPTGPGYGYTF
TRBV7-8,-,TRBJ2-7,many,TGTGCCAGCAGCTTAGGAAGGGACGACGAGCAGTACTTC,CASSLGRDDEQYF
TRBV7-8,-,TRBJ2-2,many,TGTGCCAGCAGCTTAATGGCGATGAACACCGGGGAGCTGTTTTTT,CASSLMAMNTGELFF
TRBV7-9,-,TRBJ1-5,-,TGTGCCAGCAGCTATCCCCATCAGCCCCAGCATTTT,CASSYPHQPQHF
TRBV7-2,TRBD1,TRBJ1-2,-,TGTGCCAGCAGCTTAGATCGGGGACAGGGCAACTATGGCTACACCTTC,CASSLDRGQGNYGYTF
TRBV6-4,TRBD2,TRBJ2-1,-,TGTGCCAGCAGTCATGCGGGGGCTAGCGGGAGAGGTGAGCAGTTCTTC,CASSHAGASGRGEQFF
TRBV9,-,TRBJ1-1,-,TGTGCCAGCAGCGAACCCGGGACACCAAACACTGAAGCTTTCTTT,CASSEPGTPNTEAFF
TRBV29-1,-,TRBJ2-3,many,TGCAGCGTTCTTAGGGCTGCCACAGATGGTACGCAGTATTTT,CSVLRAATDGTQYF
TRBV7-2,-,TRBJ1-1,-,TGTGCCAGCAGCCCCCGGATGAACACTGAAGCTTTCTTT,CASSPRMNTEAFF
TRBV4-1,-,TRBJ1-2,many,TGCGCCAGCAGCCAAGACAGGTCTCGGGTCTATGGCTACACCTTC,CASSQDRSRVYGYTF
TRBV11-3,-,TRBJ2-3,many,TGTGCCAGCAGCTTCGGAGTTCCCCCAGATACGCAGTATTTT,CASSFGVPPDTQYF
TRBV20-1,TRBD1,TRBJ2-5,-,TGCAGTCCCCGTCGGGGACAGGGGGAGACCCAGTACTTC,CSPRRGQGETQYF
TRBV27,TRBD2,TRBJ2-1,many,TGTGCCAGCACCCTAGCGGGAGGATACAATGAGCAGTTCTTC,CASTLAGGYNEQFF
TRBV28,-,TRBJ1-4,many,TGTGCCAGCAGTTCAAGACCTCTTATGGGCACTAATGAAAAACTGTTTTTT,CASSSRPLMGTNEKLFF
TRBV20-1,-,TRBJ2-6,few,TGCAGTGCTAGAGAGGGTCAGGGAGCCACCGTCCTGACTTTC,CSAREGQGATVLTF
TRBV2,-,TRBJ2-7,many,TGTGCCAGCAGTGATGTGCGGGTATCCTACGAGCAGTACTTC,CASSDVRVSYEQYF
TRBV6-5,-,TRBJ1-1,-,TGTGCCAGCCGTCCCTACGACAGCCCCGAGAACACTGAAGCTTTCTTT,CASRPYDSPENTEAFF
TRBV10-3,TRBD1,TRBJ1-3,many,TGTGCCATCCAGGGGGGGAGAAACACCATATATTTT,CAIQGGRNTIYF
TRBV25-1,TRBD2,TRBJ2-2,many,TGTGCCAGCAGGCAGCGGGAGGGCGGGGAGCTGTTTTTT,CASRQREGGELFF
TRBV12-3/TRBV12-4,-,TRBJ2-7,many,TGTGCCAGCAGTTTTAAGGGGAGCTCCTACGAGCAGTACTTC,CASSFKGSSYEQYF
TRBV20-1,-,TRBJ1-2,-,TGCAGTGCTCCCGGGTCCTATGGCTACACCTTC,CSAPGSYGYTF
TRBV29-1,-,TRBJ2-7,-,TGCAGCGTTGAGTTAGGCGGCCGCGAGCAGTACTTC,CSVELGGREQYF
TRBV12-3/TRBV12-4,TRBD1,TRBJ1-5,many,TGTGCCAGCAGTTGGGACAGGAGCAATCAGCCCCAGCATTTT,CASSWDRSNQPQHF
TRBV7-2,TRBD2,TRBJ2-5,many,TGTGCCAGCAGCCCCGGGGGGGATGGGCAAGAGACCCAGTACTTC,CASSPGGDGQETQYF
TRBV4-3,-,TRBJ1-5,many,TGCGCCAGCAGCCAAGATTTCGACCAGCCCCAGCATTTT,CASSQDFDQPQHF